This T cell receptor beta chain derives from a study of CD8 T cells in Susac syndrome (dated by TCRdb to about 2019). General notes on the study: Whether CD8+ T cell activation and differentiation in Susac syndrome was antigen driven was tested using repertoire sequencing. CD8+ T cell repertoire clonality was compared between more than 9 healthy donors, some 14 Susac syndrome patients and 15 multiple sclerosis patients.

Summary of the overall study and its limitations: The TCR sequencing and HLA analysis was acknowledged to have included a relatively small number of individuals.

Peripheral blood CD8+ and CD4+ T cells from healthy donors, Susac syndrome patients and multiple sclerosis patients were profiled using high-throughput TCR beta sequencing. Healthy donors were age- and sex-matched controls. CD8+ TEMRA cells were enriched by FACS, while bulk CD8+ and CD4+ T cells were purified by magnetic negative isolation. Blood was collected in EDTA tubes and processed within 24 hours, with PBMCs isolated through density gradient centrifugation. PBMCs intended for TCR sequencing were cryopreserved in liquid nitrogen and thawed later in a water bath at 37 degrees C. The sorted or isolated CD4+, CD8+ and CD8+ TEMRA cells had a purity of 90% or higher. Unmatched junction bases come to 9, with V trimmed by 6 bases and J by 5 bases. CDR1 DFQATT and CDR2 SNEGSKA are derived from the germline V gene (reference sequence). From its cysteine to its phenylalanine, the CDR3 spans 15 amino acids. The entry retains the CDR3 DNA only, 45 bases that are in frame from base 1.

A remark on this clonotype: What antigen it recognizes has not been identified. The input lacks base qualities; no much larger clone sits a single base away.

RNA was extracted with the RNeasy kit and roughly 0.5 to 1 ug was reverse transcribed using random hexamers. TCR beta CDR3 regions were amplified with the immunoSEQ multiplex PCR assay covering 54 Vbeta and 13 Jbeta segments. Bias from PCR amplification was corrected by using a synthetic template baseline for primer optimization and for computational correction. As for how the authors treated the data: Only productive sequences were kept, with reads annotated to V, D and J genes according to IMGT and analyzed in immunoSEQ Analyzer. Clonality was calculated as one minus the Shannon entropy normalized by log2 of the number of productive unique sequences. For each patient and control, public and private clones were evaluated within the 100 most prevalent clones. Clones were defined as Susac-specific when absent from the healthy and MS cohorts, from about 1,100 published viral clones and from other ImmuneACCESS disease sequences. The raw public data were reprocessed by TCRdb itself: fastp quality trimming at Q25, MiXCR clonotype calling, in-frame beta chains only. Rows with a matching CDR3 protein are joined into one entry that keeps the most common DNA and genes. The V and J calls were not made by the authors but by TCRdb's processing. Counted in this sample were more than 110,000 distinct CDR3 sequences; nearly 95% of them appeared once. The top ten clones comprise approximately 0.27% of the sample.

The material sequenced was CD8+ T cells from PBMCs. This clonotype originated in a human donor in good health. The V and J segments used are TRBV20-1 and TRBJ2-2; 10 bases in between match TRBD2. The bases are TGCAGTGCCCTCGGACTAGCGGAGGGTACCGGGGAGCTGTTTTTT. This sequence encodes CSALGLAEGTGELFF.